Listed below are T cell receptor beta chains from one sample, sequenced in a study of T cell responses to AZD1222 COVID-19 vaccine. TCRdb's table, derived via immunoSEQ multiplex PCR, lists solely in-frame clones and lacks some. The sample records approximately 150,000 clones, about nine tenths being singletons. Material: peripheral blood, obtained on day 0 of AZD1222 vaccination. These receptors were taken from an adult in good health. Each CDR3 is given with its conserved first and last residue. Size is omitted from some rows. Given values are once, few, many or a class for expanded clones.

size	V	J	length	CDR3
few	TRBV2	TRBJ2-7	11	CASSGAYEQYF
NA	TRBV9	TRBJ1-4	16	CASSPGGTRTNEKLFF
NA	TRBV6-5	TRBJ2-7	14	CASSTSGGPYEQYF
NA	TRBV5-1	TRBJ2-7	11	CASRLEDEQYF
NA	TRBV7-2	TRBJ1-1	14	CASSLVRGNTEAFF
NA	TRBV19	TRBJ1-4	16	CASSISQFSTNEKLFF
NA	TRBV4-2	TRBJ2-4	14	CASSQGSQQNIQYF
NA	TRBV25-1	TRBJ2-5	13	CASLAPTGETQYF
NA	TRBV5-1	TRBJ2-1	17	CASSSQTSGGRYNEQFF
NA	TRBV3-1/TRBV3-2	TRBJ1-1	14	CASSQATGFTEAFF
once	TRBV2	TRBJ1-2	15	CASSEGTGGFYGYTF
once	TRBV10-3	TRBJ1-1	18	CAISESPQGAPPDTEAFF
NA	TRBV30	TRBJ1-5	15	CAWSGDTGTNQPQHF
NA	TRBV5-1	TRBJ1-4	14	CASSFGTGGEKLFF
NA	TRBV24-1	TRBJ2-1	13	CATSELTPSRQFF
NA	TRBV6-2/TRBV6-3	TRBJ1-4	16	CASSYRDVATNEKLFF
NA	TRBV9	TRBJ2-1	15	CASSAGLAGGNEQFF
NA	TRBV5-6	TRBJ1-2	11	CASSGNYGYTF
NA	TRBV2	TRBJ2-7	12	CAGRGDSYEQYF
few	TRBV6-5	TRBJ2-3	15	CASSLRQGGVDTQYF
NA	TRBV27	TRBJ2-1	15	CASRIGGAYYNEQFF
NA	TRBV23-1	TRBJ1-1	13	CASSLQGFIEAFF
NA	TRBV5-1	TRBJ2-2	14	CASKEGLITGELFF
NA	TRBV7-2	TRBJ1-4	16	CASSLTGRRTNEKLFF
NA	TRBV18	TRBJ2-7	16	CASSPLSSGRVDEQYF
NA	TRBV15	TRBJ2-7	24	CATSRDLPGQGPGAGGPRSYEQYF
NA	TRBV7-9	TRBJ1-3	15	CASSLGLTSGNTIYF
NA	TRBV19	TRBJ1-6	16	CASSSQGSSYNSPLHF
NA	TRBV10-3	TRBJ1-1	16	CAISRDSQFGNTEAFF
few	TRBV19	TRBJ1-2	14	CASSTPGGAYGYTF
NA	TRBV28	TRBJ2-7	14	CASPPIPGTYEQYF
NA	TRBV6-5	TRBJ2-7	15	CASSYSQPVTYEQYF
NA	TRBV12-5	TRBJ1-1	17	CASGRTRDRGIGTEAFF
NA	TRBV7-8	TRBJ1-4	14	CASSLGGIREKLFF
NA	TRBV4-2	TRBJ2-2	18	CASSQEYRGQPLTGELFF
NA	TRBV10-3	TRBJ2-2	12	CATGQGNGELFF
NA	TRBV6-6	TRBJ2-3	15	CASPPSSVRTDTQYF
NA	TRBV19	TRBJ2-5	15	CASSSQGRGQETQYF
NA	TRBV23-1	TRBJ2-1	10	CASTAPPQFF
NA	TRBV27	TRBJ1-2	15	CASSLVPRTGYGYTF
NA	TRBV4-1	TRBJ1-1	16	CASSPRTEGKNTEAFF
NA	TRBV5-1	TRBJ2-7	15	CASSLAGLPNHEQYF
NA	TRBV2	TRBJ2-7	12	CASTLADYEQYF
NA	TRBV30	TRBJ1-2	15	CAWGPGTGGFYGYTF
NA	TRBV5-4	TRBJ1-2	13	CASSLEGNYGYTF
NA	TRBV2	TRBJ1-1	16	CASRGGTALSNTEAFF
NA	TRBV5-6	TRBJ2-1	17	CASSWGLAGVTYNEQFF